The table lists the clone carrying this T cell receptor (beta chain) with a few counts. Its target is not known. Scientists made TCR beta libraries using quantitative 5'-RACE with molecular barcodes. TCRdb re-analysed the 5' RACE reads in MiXCR, keeping a single row per CDR3 protein. The sample lists about 700,000 distinct CDR3 sequences, around 17% seen once, with around a fifth in the top ten. The ends were cut back, 3 bases at V and 0 bases at J, with 9 bases in the middle. The CDR3 is 14 residues long. Germline CDR1 SEHNR, CDR2 FQNEAQ (reference sequence). This specimen comes from a study of CD8 T cells in ankylosing spondylitis. Notes on the study in general: The disease-linked clones had a CD8+ phenotype and low blood frequencies. Among TCR beta sequences, a motif of eight highly homologous variants appeared characteristic of ankylosing spondylitis blood.

The sequencing input was blood, either unsorted or a sorted T cell fraction (not recorded which). The receptor's source is a male donor with ankylosing spondylitis. The rearrangement joins TRBV7-9 to TRBJ2-7; D possibly corresponds to TRBD2 (5 bases). The CDR3 DNA sequence: TGTGCCAGCAGCTTCCCGGGGAACTCCTACGAGCAGTACTTC. Protein sequence: CASSFPGNSYEQYF. Together with reference TRBV7-9 and TRBJ2-7, the CDR3 gives the full variable domain: DTGVSQNPRHKITKRGQNVTFRCDPISEHNRLYWYRQTLGQGPEFLTYFQNEAQLEKSRLLSDRFSAERPKGSFSTLEIQRTEQGDSAMYLCASSFPGNSYEQYFGPGTRLTVT.